The 29 T cell receptor beta chains presented below share a single source sample, sequenced in a study of shared T cell receptors in the human thymus. Here immunoSEQ multiplex PCR was the method, and the copy in TCRdb shows in-frame clones only, minus some. The sample contains 450,000 to 650,000 clones, 78% of which appear only once. The same data also contributed to another study, on human thymus T cells.

The sample was thymocytes. The receptors come from a boy younger than two with a congenital heart defect.

The count of this clone is one. This rearrangement joins TRBV21-1 to TRBJ2-1; the DNA was not used to check the table's D call, TRBD2. TRBV21-1 is termed a pseudogene. The CDR3 length is 16 residues. CDR3 sequence reads: CASSKVVELAPNEQFF. The CDR3 DNA sequence: TGTGCCAGCAGCAAAGTAGTAGAACTAGCCCCCAATGAGCAGTTCTTC.

The rearrangement uses TRBV18 and TRBJ1-2; the D gene is possibly TRBD1 (6 bases). The germline V gene has CDR1 KGHSH and CDR2 LQKENI. This CDR3 region has 18 residues. Deletions cut 0 bases from V and 1 base from J, with 18 bases between. The CDR3 is CASSPPPEGGDDNYGYTF. CDR3 in DNA: TGTGCCAGCTCACCACCCCCGGAAGGGGGGGACGATAACTATGGCTACACCTTC.

The chain carries TRBV30 and TRBJ2-1, with 9 bases identical to TRBD2. The CDR3 loop spans 17 amino acids. CDR1 is GTSNPN and CDR2 is SVGIG in the germline V gene (reference sequence). V shed 1 base and J 2 bases; nucleotides not matched to a gene: 9. CDR3 DNA sequence: TGTGCCTGGAGTGAGTGCGGGAGGGGAGAGGCCTACAATGAGCAGTTCTTC. Translation gives CAWSECGRGEAYNEQFF.

The chain couples TRBV5-1 to TRBJ2-7; D perhaps matches TRBD1 (6 bases). The CDR3 contains 14 residues. V lost 4 bases and J lost 3, with 14 bases in between. Germline lookup yields CDR1 SGHRS and CDR2 YFSETQ. CDR3 sequence: CASSTNRAHYEQYF. The CDR3 coding sequence is TGCGCCAGCAGCACCAACAGGGCCCACTACGAGCAGTACTTC.

This clone came up once. V is TRBV15 and J is TRBJ2-5, with D uncertain. CDR3 length: 15 residues. V was cut by 1 base and J by 4 bases, with 13 bases left in between. Germline CDR1 and CDR2: LNHNV and YYDKDF (reference sequence). This chain's CDR3 is CATSRAPGSGETQYF. The DNA for the CDR3 is TGTGCCACCAGCAGAGCCCCGGGTTCGGGAGAGACCCAGTACTTC.

The V call is TRBV7-9, the J call TRBJ2-1; the match to TRBD2 covers 13 bases. Germline V gene lookup returns CDR1 SEHNR and CDR2 FQNEAQ (reference sequence). The CDR3 covers 15 residues. J gave up 6 bases and V 5 bases, and 4 bases lay outside the gene matches. The CDR3 DNA is TGTGCCAGCAGCCGGACTAGCGGGAGTCCCAATGAGCAGTTCTTC. Translating it yields CASSRTSGSPNEQFF. Variable domain in full (rest from reference TRBV7-9 and TRBJ2-1): DTGVSQNPRHKITKRGQNVTFRCDPISEHNRLYWYRQTLGQGPEFLTYFQNEAQLEKSRLLSDRFSAERPKGSFSTLEIQRTEQGDSAMYLCASSRTSGSPNEQFFGPGTRLTVL.

V gene TRBV27 combines with J gene TRBJ2-7; a possible D gene is TRBD2 (5 bases). CDR3 length: 13 amino acids. Per the germline V gene, CDR1 is MNHEY and CDR2 is SMNVEV (reference sequence). V lost 3 bases and J lost 5, with 11 bases in between. The CDR3 sequence: CASSFHQLDEQYF. CDR3 bases: TGTGCCAGCAGTTTCCATCAACTAGACGAGCAGTACTTC.

This clone was observed a handful of times. The rearrangement links TRBV25-1 to TRBJ1-1; the D gene is possibly TRBD1 (6 bases). The CDR3 loop spans 13 amino acids. Trimming removed 6 bases from V and 3 bases from J, with 11 bases in between. In germline, CDR1 is MGHDK, CDR2 SYGVNS. The CDR3 DNA reads as TGTGCCAGCAGGGGGGCTATGGACACTGAAGCTTTCTTT. This translates into CASRGAMDTEAFF. The complete variable domain, with remaining parts taken from reference TRBV25-1 and TRBJ1-1, reads EADIYQTPRYLVIGTGKKITLECSQTMGHDKMYWYQQDPGMELHLIHYSYGVNSTEKGDLSSESTVSRIRTEHFPLTLESARPSHTSQYLCASRGAMDTEAFFGQGTRLTVV.

This clone appeared a few times. This sequence joins TRBV18 and TRBJ2-7; 7 nucleotides line up with TRBD1. Germline V gene sequence: CDR1 KGHSH, CDR2 LQKENI. Trimming removed 3 bases from V and 6 bases from J; junction bases left unmatched: 5. The CDR3 covers 13 residues. CDR3 bases: TGTGCCAGCTCACCGGGAAGGGGGCTCGAGCAGTACTTC. It encodes CASSPGRGLEQYF.

In its sample, this clone was seen a few times. The J gene is TRBJ2-1, the V gene TRBV9; D is possibly TRBD1 (6 bases). The CDR3 loop spans 16 amino acids. Germline CDR1 reads SGDLS; CDR2 reads YYNGEE. Trimming stripped 0 bases from V and 0 bases from J, with 10 bases between. The chain's CDR3 is CASSVEGDSSYNEQFF. CDR3 coding DNA: TGTGCCAGCAGCGTAGAGGGGGATAGCTCCTACAATGAGCAGTTCTTC.

The V gene is TRBV4-3, the J gene TRBJ2-2; perhaps TRBD1 as D (5 bases). The CDR3 length is 16 residues. Per germline, CDR1 LGHNA and CDR2 YSLEER. Deletions cut 2 bases from V and 0 bases from J, with 10 bases between. The CDR3 here is CASSQPATANTGELFF. In nucleotides, the CDR3 is TGCGCCAGCAGCCAACCTGCGACAGCGAACACCGGGGAGCTGTTTTTT.

The chain uses TRBV15 and TRBJ1-2; D gene unclear. The CDR3 contains 11 residues. CDR1 and CDR2 from the germline V gene are LNHNV and YYDKDF (reference sequence). Trimming took off 5 bases at V and 8 bases at J, with 9 bases between the two ends. The CDR3 DNA sequence: TGTGCCACCAGCGCTCGGGAAGGCTACACCTTC. It codes for CATSAREGYTF. Filled out from reference TRBV15 and TRBJ1-2, the complete variable domain reads DAMVIQNPRYQVTQFGKPVTLSCSQTLNHNVMYWYQQKSSQAPKLLFHYYDKDFNNEADTPDNFQSRRPNTSFCFLDIRSPGLGDTAMYLCATSAREGYTFGSGTRLTVV.

The chain couples TRBV28 to TRBJ2-7; D perhaps matches TRBD2 (6 bases). The V end was cut by 5 bases, the J end by 2 bases, with 16 bases between. The germline V gene has CDR1 MDHEN and CDR2 SYDVKM. CDR3 length equals 15 residues. DNA of the CDR3: TGTGCCAGCAGTGACACGACTAGATACCCCTACGAGCAGTACTTC. Protein product: CASSDTTRYPYEQYF.

The V gene is TRBV6-1, the J gene TRBJ2-2, with TRBD2 identical over 11 bases. The CDR3 consists of 19 residues. CDR1 and CDR2 from the germline V gene are MNHNS and SASEGT. The trim removed 4 bases at V and 0 bases at J, leaving 10 bases unmatched. The CDR3 spells CASSVLAGEDQTNTGELFF. As DNA, the CDR3 is TGTGCCAGCAGTGTACTAGCGGGAGAAGACCAAACGAACACCGGGGAGCTGTTTTTT.

The chain joins TRBV28 to TRBJ2-3; 14 nucleotides align to TRBD2. This CDR3 comprises 15 residues. Germline V gene data show CDR1 as MDHEN and CDR2 as SYDVKM. Trimming took 5 bases from V and 5 from J; bases not matched to a gene: 3. CDR3 DNA: TGTGCCAGCAGTCAGGGACTAGCGGGAGTAGATACGCAGTATTTT. Translated, it gives CASSQGLAGVDTQYF.

The gene calls are TRBV7-9 and TRBJ2-1; 12 bases fit TRBD2. CDR1 and CDR2 from the germline V gene are SEHNR and FQNEAQ (reference sequence). This CDR3 is 18 amino acids long. The junction had 17 bases not matched to a gene; V was cut back by 8 bases and J by 6 bases. CDR3 protein: CASVWWPSGRAAPNEQFF. The CDR3 nucleotides read TGTGCCAGCGTCTGGTGGCCTAGCGGGAGGGCCGCTCCCAATGAGCAGTTCTTC.

The rearrangement uses TRBV4-3 and TRBJ2-2; the D gene is possibly TRBD2 (6 bases). Looked up from germline, CDR1 is LGHNA and CDR2 is YSLEER. This CDR3 has 17 residues. V was shortened by 1 base and J by 6 bases, with 18 bases between the two germline ends. In DNA, the CDR3 is TGCGCCAGCAGCCAAGGTTACAGGAGGGACTTACCCGGGGAGCTGTTTTTT. Translated, it gives CASSQGYRRDLPGELFF.

The CDR3, as DNA: TGTGCCAGCAGCCAACGCACGGGGACTAGCCCCCACGAGCAGTACTTC. As protein: CASSQRTGTSPHEQYF. The V call is TRBV14, the J call TRBJ2-7, with 9 bases fitting TRBD2. Germline V lookup: CDR1 SGHDN, CDR2 FVKESK. The CDR3 totals 16 residues. V trimming: 2 bases; J trimming: 5 bases; junction bases outside the gene matches: 10.

This sequence joins TRBV27 and TRBJ1-5; D may be TRBD1 (6 bases). Germline assignment: CDR1 MNHEY and CDR2 SMNVEV (reference sequence). This CDR3 has 14 residues. Trimming took 6 bases from V and 6 from J, leaving 15 bases between them. CDR3 DNA sequence: TGTGCCAGCAGAGGGCACAGGGTATGTCAGCCCCAGCATTTT. Its protein product is CASRGHRVCQPQHF.

The chain joins TRBV10-3 to TRBJ2-7; 10 bases match TRBD1. V dropped 6 bases and J dropped 5; count of bases not matched to a gene: 4. Germline V CDR1 and CDR2: ENHRY, SYGVKD. The CDR3 is made up of 13 amino acids. In nucleotides, the CDR3 is TGTGCCATCAGGCCCGGGACAGGGGACGAGCAGTACTTC. This encodes CAIRPGTGDEQYF.

The rearrangement uses TRBV15 and TRBJ1-2, with 7 bases aligning to TRBD1. Germline lookup yields CDR1 LNHNV and CDR2 YYDKDF (reference sequence). The J segment lost 3 bases and the V segment lost 1 base, leaving 2 bases of the junction unmatched. The CDR3 is 14 amino acids. The CDR3 reads CATSRGGQDYGYTF. DNA for the CDR3: TGTGCCACCAGCAGAGGAGGACAGGACTATGGCTACACCTTC.

V usage is TRBV6-5 and J usage is TRBJ1-2; 7 bases match TRBD1. Trimming at V came to 6 bases and at J to 8 bases, leaving 9 bases not matched to a gene. CDR3 length: 13 residues. CDR1 is MNHEY, CDR2 SVGAGI, per germline. DNA of the CDR3: TGTGCCAGCAGCCGCGGGACAGAAGAAGGCTACACCTTC. This sequence encodes CASSRGTEEGYTF.

This chain links TRBV2 with TRBJ2-1; 10 bases are shared with TRBD2. V dropped 5 bases and J dropped 2; count of bases not matched to a gene: 9. This CDR3 region has 17 residues. CDR1 is SNHLY and CDR2 is FYNNEI in the germline V gene. The CDR3 nucleotides read TGTGCCAGCAGTTCTATTAGCGGGAGGTCCACCTACAATGAGCAGTTCTTC. Translating it yields CASSSISGRSTYNEQFF.

This chain links TRBV6-5 with TRBJ1-1, with D perhaps matching TRBD1 (6 bases). V gave up 4 bases and J gave up 0 bases, with 9 bases separating them. This CDR3 spans 14 amino acids. Looked up from germline, CDR1 is MNHEY and CDR2 is SVGAGI. As DNA, the CDR3 is TGTGCCAGCAGTTCACAGGGTATGAACACTGAAGCTTTCTTT. Translated: CASSSQGMNTEAFF.

The rearrangement links TRBV5-1 to TRBJ1-2; 11 bases line up with TRBD1. The germline gives CDR1 SGHRS, CDR2 YFSETQ. J was trimmed by 6 bases and V by 9 bases; bases with no gene match: 16. This CDR3 spans 16 amino acids. The CDR3 protein is CANRSNRDRGKDGYTF. The CDR3 coding sequence is TGCGCCAACCGCTCAAACCGGGACAGGGGGAAAGATGGCTACACCTTC.

The DNA of the CDR3 is TGTGCCAGCTCCTCCGGACTAGCCGCCTCCTACAATGAGCAGTTCTTC. This encodes CASSSGLAASYNEQFF. The chain recombines TRBV27 with TRBJ2-1; TRBD2 matches 8 bases. After removal of 8 bases from V and 0 bases from J, the junction contained 9 bases not matched to a gene. CDR1 is MNHEY, CDR2 SMNVEV, per germline (reference sequence). This CDR3 is 16 amino acids long.

V gene TRBV18 combines with J gene TRBJ2-1; 7 nucleotides match TRBD2. CDR1 and CDR2 from the germline V gene are KGHSH and LQKENI. The CDR3 runs to 16 residues. The ends lost 2 bases at V and 4 bases at J; junction bases unmatched: 8. The CDR3 reads CASSPDAGVKYNEQFF. In DNA, the CDR3 is TGTGCCAGCTCACCAGACGCGGGAGTCAAGTACAATGAGCAGTTCTTC.

The chain couples TRBV7-2 to TRBJ1-1; D unresolved. Germline values: CDR1 SGHTA, CDR2 FQGNSA. This CDR3 spans 15 amino acids. V gave up 1 base and J gave up 0 bases, with 9 bases separating them. The CDR3: CASSLVAEMNTEAFF. The CDR3 DNA follows: TGTGCCAGCAGCTTAGTAGCAGAAATGAACACTGAAGCTTTCTTT.

V is TRBV4-2 and J is TRBJ1-2, with 8 bases aligning to TRBD1. J gave up 8 bases and V 4 bases, and 9 bases lay outside the gene matches. The germline gives CDR1 LGHNA, CDR2 YNFKEQ. The CDR3 extends over 14 amino acids. DNA for the CDR3: TGTGCCAGCAGCCCCGGAAACAGGGGGGGAGGCTACACCTTC. Translated: CASSPGNRGGGYTF.